This record concerns one T cell receptor beta chain sequence. Donors in Cohort 3 who had recovered were those with two negative PCRs, healthcare professional clearance, or resolution of their symptoms. Per the original methods: Reference gene primers were amplified, and this amplification served to estimate nucleated cell counts. Profiling relied on immunoSEQ multiplex PCR, and the TCRdb table lists in-frame clones only, not all of them. The V and J calls and clone size come from that table; D and trimming were worked out from the DNA. The table has 490,000 or so clones, approximately 90% seen once. The germline CDR1 and CDR2 sequences are LGHNA and YNFKEQ. This CDR3 has 16 residues. V lost 0 bases to trimming and J lost 8 bases; unmatched junction nucleotides: 7. This sample is part of a study of blood T cell repertoires in COVID-19. About the study: From the United States, Italy and Spain came samples of acute and convalescent COVID-19. Sources were T cells, B-cell-depleted T cells, or PBMCs; the material itself was cDNA or gDNA.

The sequence was collected from a woman in her sixties or seventies who had recovered from COVID-19. Sequencing input: PBMCs or T cells enriched from blood (not recorded which). The chain carries TRBV4-2 and TRBJ1-4; TRBD1 matches 9 bases. This CDR3 reads CASSQDRGQGSEKLFF. The CDR3 region has the DNA TGTGCCAGCAGCCAAGATCGGGGACAGGGTAGCGAAAAACTGTTTTTT.